This T cell receptor beta chain was sequenced during a study of T cells after yellow fever vaccination. This CDR3 region has 17 residues. Germline lookup yields CDR1 LGHDT and CDR2 YNNKEL (reference sequence). V dropped 6 bases and J dropped 2; count of bases not matched to a gene: 13. Ten or more counts support this clonotype. Generation of TCR cDNA used 5'RACE template switching (which added a universal primer site and UMIs). TCRdb re-derived calls from the 5' RACE reads in MiXCR, one entry per CDR3 protein. This table has around 230,000 distinct CDR3 sequences, less than 7.5% appearing once. The receptor was derived from a man under 40 who received the YFV17D yellow fever vaccine. The chain carries TRBV3-1 and TRBJ2-4, with 7 bases matching TRBD2. The material was CD4+ T cells sorted from PBMCs, obtained on the day of the yellow fever booster vaccination. Written as DNA, the CDR3 is TGTGCCAGCAGTCGACAGCCCGCTAGCGGAACCAAAAACATTCAGTACTTC. It is translated as CASSRQPASGTKNIQYF.